This T cell receptor (beta chain) came from a study of CXCR3-negative and CXCR3-positive naive CD8 T cells. It was by 5' RACE with UMI labels that the TRB cDNA libraries were prepared. TCRdb processed the 5' RACE reads again and assigns one entry to each CDR3 protein, with no DNA. This table holds approximately 96,000 distinct CDR3 sequences. The CDR3 contains 13 residues. The germline gives CDR1 WSHSY, CDR2 SAAADI. Notes on this clonotype: No antigen is known for it.

Broader study findings: Each naive subset displayed comparably high diversity, whereas memory CD8+ cells displayed much lower diversity. Unlike memory cells, which differed, naive CXCR3-negative and CXCR3-positive cells had similar TRBV-TRBJ usage. Compared with CXCR3-negative naive cells, CXCR3-positive naive cells showed more hydrophobic TRB CDR3s.

V and J are TRBV10-2 and TRBJ2-3. The sequenced sample consisted of naive CXCR3+ CD8+ T cells from blood. As for subset: CD45RO-CCR7+CD27+CD95- naive CD8+ T cells expressing CXCR3 (TNR3+). The clonotype originates from a human donor in good health. Some clones in this sample may be carry-over from other donors' samples. The CDR3 sequence: CASSDAVTDTQYF.